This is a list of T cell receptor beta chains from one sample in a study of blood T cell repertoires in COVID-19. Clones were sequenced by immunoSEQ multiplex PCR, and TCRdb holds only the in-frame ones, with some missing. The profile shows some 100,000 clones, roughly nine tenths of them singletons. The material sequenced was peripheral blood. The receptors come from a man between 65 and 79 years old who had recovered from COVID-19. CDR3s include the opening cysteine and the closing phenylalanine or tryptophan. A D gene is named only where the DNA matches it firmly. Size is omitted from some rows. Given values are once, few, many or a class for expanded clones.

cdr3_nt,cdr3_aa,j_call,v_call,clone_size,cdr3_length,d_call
TGTGCCATCAGTCATTCCGGGGCCTACAATGAGCAGTTCTTC,CAISHSGAYNEQFF,TRBJ2-1,TRBV10-3,-,14,-
TGTGCCAGCAGCCCCCGGACTAGTTTTTCAGATACGCAGTATTTT,CASSPRTSFSDTQYF,TRBJ2-3,TRBV5-4,-,15,TRBD2
TGTGCCAGCAGTGATTGGGACAGGGGGAACACTGAAGCTTTCTTT,CASSDWDRGNTEAFF,TRBJ1-1,TRBV2,-,15,TRBD1
TGTGCTAGTGGTTTGGTACAGGGACAGGGGATTCCCGGGGAGCTGTTTTTT,CASGLVQGQGIPGELFF,TRBJ2-2,TRBV12-5,once,17,TRBD1
TGTGCCAGCAGTGATGGACAGGGCTACGAGCAGTACTTC,CASSDGQGYEQYF,TRBJ2-7,TRBV6-1,-,13,TRBD1
TGTGCCAGCAGACTTGACAGGGGCTACCACAATGAGCAGTTCTTC,CASRLDRGYHNEQFF,TRBJ2-1,TRBV5-4,once,15,TRBD1
TGTGCCAGCAGCTTAAGCAGGGACTCCTACAATGAGCAGTTCTTC,CASSLSRDSYNEQFF,TRBJ2-1,TRBV7-3,once,15,-
TGTGCCAGCAGTGAGAACCTAGCGGGGGGGTTTCTAACCGGGGAGCTGTTTTTT,CASSENLAGGFLTGELFF,TRBJ2-2,TRBV6-1,-,18,TRBD2
TGTGCCAGCAGCGTCTACTCCGACAGAAACTATGGCTACACCTTC,CASSVYSDRNYGYTF,TRBJ1-2,TRBV9,-,15,-
TGTGCCTCGAAGACACCCGGATCACCCCTCCACTTT,CASKTPGSPLHF,TRBJ1-6,TRBV10-3,-,12,-
TGCAGTGCTAGTCGTGTAGCGGGGGCCAATGAGCAGTTCTTC,CSASRVAGANEQFF,TRBJ2-1,TRBV20-1,-,14,TRBD2
TGTGCCAGCATTGTCCACGGTACCTACGAGCAGTACTTC,CASIVHGTYEQYF,TRBJ2-7,TRBV6-4,-,13,-
TGTGCCAGCAGTCTATACAGGGATAACACTGAAGCTTTCTTT,CASSLYRDNTEAFF,TRBJ1-1,TRBV6-5,-,14,-
TGTGCCAGCAGCTTAGCCGAGCCCCCATACGGGGAGCTGTTTTTT,CASSLAEPPYGELFF,TRBJ2-2,TRBV7-7,-,15,-
TGTGCCAGCAGTGAACAGGGGGCGCGCGACGAGCAGTACTTC,CASSEQGARDEQYF,TRBJ2-7,TRBV2,-,14,TRBD1
TGTGCCAGCAGCCAAGCGCCTAGCGGGGTCCAAGAGACCCAGTACTTC,CASSQAPSGVQETQYF,TRBJ2-5,TRBV7-3,-,16,TRBD2
TGCGCCAGCAGCCAAGATGACAGGGGCCCTTCACCCCTCCACTTT,CASSQDDRGPSPLHF,TRBJ1-6,TRBV4-1,-,15,TRBD1
TGCGCCAGCAGCTGGGGGGACAGGGGACGGAACACTGAAGCTTTCTTT,CASSWGDRGRNTEAFF,TRBJ1-1,TRBV5-1,-,16,TRBD1
TGCGCCAGCAGCCAAGATCGCAGGGCGGACGAGCAGTACTTC,CASSQDRRADEQYF,TRBJ2-7,TRBV4-3,-,14,-
TGTGCCAGCAGCTACCTCAGGCAGGGGGCCGGCTACACCTTC,CASSYLRQGAGYTF,TRBJ1-2,TRBV7-8,-,14,TRBD1
TGTGCCAGCAGCTGGGGGACAGGGGGCTGTGACACCTTC,CASSWGTGGCDTF,TRBJ1-2,TRBV11-3,once,13,TRBD1
TGTGCCAGCAGCTTGGGGACGACAGGGGGCAATCAGCCCCAGCATTTT,CASSLGTTGGNQPQHF,TRBJ1-5,TRBV5-6,-,16,TRBD1
TGTGCCAGCAGTGAAATGGGCAAGGGGGTCGGGGGCTACACCTTC,CASSEMGKGVGGYTF,TRBJ1-2,TRBV2,-,15,-
TGTGCCAGTAGTACCCGGGACACCCCTTATAGCAATCAGCCCCAGCATTTT,CASSTRDTPYSNQPQHF,TRBJ1-5,TRBV19,few,17,-
TGCAGCGTTGAGGGACTAGCGACGAACACCGGGGAGCTGTTTTTT,CSVEGLATNTGELFF,TRBJ2-2,TRBV29-1,-,15,TRBD2
TGTGCCAGCAGCTTAGGTTTGGGGACAGGGCCCGGCGAGCAGTACTTC,CASSLGLGTGPGEQYF,TRBJ2-7,TRBV7-9,-,16,TRBD1
TGTGCCAGCAGCCAATCCTACAGTGCAACTAATGAAAAACTGTTTTTT,CASSQSYSATNEKLFF,TRBJ1-4,TRBV4-2,-,16,-
TGTGCCAGCGCACCGGGACTAGCGGGGAGCACAGATACGCAGTATTTT,CASAPGLAGSTDTQYF,TRBJ2-3,TRBV5-8,-,16,TRBD2
TGTGCCAGCAGCCTGCGGATGAACACTGAAGCTTTCTTT,CASSLRMNTEAFF,TRBJ1-1,TRBV5-6,-,13,-
TGTGCCAGCAGCCGCTCTAACAGCGGTGGCACTGAAGCTTTCTTT,CASSRSNSGGTEAFF,TRBJ1-1,TRBV7-9,-,15,-
TGTGCCAGCAGCCAGGACTCCTACGAGCAGTACTTC,CASSQDSYEQYF,TRBJ2-7,TRBV11-2,-,12,-
TGTGCCAGTAGTAGGGTTGGAGGGAGCACCGGGGAGCTGTTTTTT,CASSRVGGSTGELFF,TRBJ2-2,TRBV19,-,15,-
TGTGCCAGCAGCAAAGCGAAAAACGGACGGGAAGAAGGCAATCAGCCCCAGCATTTT,CASSKAKNGREEGNQPQHF,TRBJ1-5,TRBV21-1,-,19,-
TGTGCCAGCAGTCAACATCCAGTTAGCAATCAGCCCCAGCATTTT,CASSQHPVSNQPQHF,TRBJ1-5,TRBV6-2/TRBV6-3,-,15,-
TGTGCCAGCAGTTATTTGCTGACAGGGGTCTACGAGCAGTACTTC,CASSYLLTGVYEQYF,TRBJ2-7,TRBV28,-,15,TRBD1
TGTGCCAGCAGTAACCCAGAGAACACTGAAGCTTTCTTT,CASSNPENTEAFF,TRBJ1-1,TRBV6-5,-,13,-
TGTGCCAGCTCACCACCTCCGGGACAGGGGGGCCGTGAGCAGTTCTTC,CASSPPPGQGGREQFF,TRBJ2-1,TRBV18,-,16,TRBD1
TGTGCCAGCAGCGCCGGGACACACAATAACTATGGCTACACCTTC,CASSAGTHNNYGYTF,TRBJ1-2,TRBV9,-,15,-
TGCAGCGTCCCCTCCGGGACAGGGGGCACTGAAGCTTTCTTT,CSVPSGTGGTEAFF,TRBJ1-1,TRBV29-1,-,14,TRBD1
TGCGCCAGCAGCTCCGGGGTGGCCGGAGAGACCCAGTACTTC,CASSSGVAGETQYF,TRBJ2-5,TRBV5-1,-,14,-
TGTGCCAGCCGGCGCGGAAGCACAGATACGCAGTATTTT,CASRRGSTDTQYF,TRBJ2-3,TRBV12-3/TRBV12-4,-,13,-
TGTGCCAGCAGCCAAGTGAAGGGAGTCTTTGAAAAACTGTTTTTT,CASSQVKGVFEKLFF,TRBJ1-4,TRBV3-1/TRBV3-2,-,15,-
TGTGCCAGCAGCTGGGACAGGGAAGAGACCCAGTACTTC,CASSWDREETQYF,TRBJ2-5,TRBV12-3/TRBV12-4,-,13,TRBD1
TGCGCCAGCAGCCAGCGGTGGGCCAGGCGGGAGATCACAGATACGCAGTATTTT,CASSQRWARREITDTQYF,TRBJ2-3,TRBV4-3,-,18,TRBD2